Listed here are 10 T cell receptor beta chains from one sample, sequenced in a study of blood T cell repertoires in COVID-19. The protocol was immunoSEQ multiplex PCR, while the TCRdb copy is restricted to in-frame clones and leaves out a portion. The sample lists around 300,000 clones; approximately 88% were seen once. Sequencing was done on a sample of peripheral blood. Receptors originate from a woman in her thirties or forties who had recovered from COVID-19.

The DNA for the CDR3 is TGTGCCAGTACTCCCGACCCGCCAGGGGGTTCGAGCAATCAGCCCCAGCATTTT. This translates into CASTPDPPGGSSNQPQHF. The rearrangement joins TRBV19 to TRBJ1-5; 7 nucleotides agree with TRBD1. Germline V CDR1 and CDR2: LNHDA, SQIVND (reference sequence). The ends lost 7 bases at V and 1 base at J; junction bases unmatched: 16. The CDR3 is 18 amino acids.

The chain is built from TRBV14 and TRBJ2-3, with TRBD2 matching 8 bases. The germline V gene has CDR1 SGHDN and CDR2 FVKESK. Losses at the gene ends were 4 bases for V and 1 base for J; bases not matched to a gene: 4. The CDR3 consists of 15 residues. CDR3 in DNA: TGTGCCAGCAGCCCGACTAGCGATCGCACAGATACGCAGTATTTT. Its translation: CASSPTSDRTDTQYF.

The genes are TRBV9 and TRBJ1-3, with 8 bases aligning to TRBD1. The J segment lost 0 bases and the V segment lost 3 bases, leaving 8 bases of the junction unmatched. Germline V gene lookup returns CDR1 SGDLS and CDR2 YYNGEE. The CDR3 sequence is 17 residues long. CDR3 in amino acids: CASSGDRGPSSGNTIYF. CDR3 in DNA: TGTGCCAGCAGCGGAGACAGGGGCCCTTCCTCTGGAAACACCATATATTTT.

This clone appeared once. CDR3 sequence (DNA): TGTGCCAGCCTCGAGGACAGAGCGAACTATGGCTACACCTTC. Translating it yields CASLEDRANYGYTF. The chain uses TRBV6-5 and TRBJ1-2; the D gene is possibly TRBD1 (6 bases). Between the trimmed V and J ends, which lost 8 bases and 2 bases, there was a span of 15 bases. Germline CDR1 reads MNHEY; CDR2 reads SVGAGI. The CDR3 extends over 14 amino acids.

The count of this clone is one. This chain connects TRBV6-5 to TRBJ2-7; weak D call: TRBD2 (5 bases). The length of the CDR3 is 15 residues. Germline CDR1 reads MNHEY; CDR2 reads SVGAGI. V gave up 4 bases and J gave up 6 bases, with 19 bases separating them. This CDR3 is CASSSTGIQGAEQYF. The CDR3 bases are TGTGCCAGCAGTTCCACCGGGATCCAAGGCGCCGAGCAGTACTTC.

The CDR3 DNA follows: TGCGCCAGCAGCCAAGATATTGCGGGGGACACTGAAGCTTTCTTT. Residues: CASSQDIAGDTEAFF. V is TRBV4-1 and J is TRBJ1-1; D is possibly TRBD1 (5 bases). Germline V CDR1 and CDR2: MGHRA, YSYEKL. Trimming removed 0 bases from V and 3 bases from J, with 11 bases in between. This CDR3 spans 15 amino acids.

This chain joins TRBV5-5 and TRBJ1-4, with TRBD1 matching 7 bases. V gave up 3 bases and J gave up 0 bases; unmatched junction bases: 5. The CDR3 has 16 amino acids. The germline gives CDR1 SGHKS, CDR2 YYEKEE (reference sequence). The CDR3 sequence: CASSSRQGPTNEKLFF. DNA of the CDR3: TGTGCCAGCAGCTCTAGACAGGGCCCAACTAATGAAAAACTGTTTTTT.

CDR3 sequence: CASSGREGARDEQFF. In nucleotides, the CDR3 is TGTGCCAGCAGCGGAAGGGAGGGCGCTCGGGATGAGCAGTTCTTC. The J gene is TRBJ2-1, the V gene TRBV5-4; 7 bases match TRBD2. Germline V lookup: CDR1 SGHNT, CDR2 YYREEE (reference sequence). CDR3 size: 15 residues. The J segment lost 8 bases and the V segment lost 4 bases, leaving 12 bases of the junction unmatched.

Remarks on this clone: A read error may produce the germline difference seen at one junction end. The V gene is TRBV11-3, the J gene TRBJ2-3; a weak D match, TRBD2 (5 bases). The germline V gene encodes CDR1 SGHNT and CDR2 YENEEA. This CDR3 has 16 amino acids. CDR3 DNA: TGTGCCAGCAGTTTAGGAGGCTCCGAGGGAACAGATACGCAGTATTTT. Its protein is CASSLGGSEGTDTQYF.

The CDR3 region is CASSPGQMNTEAFF. CDR3 bases: TGTGCCAGCAGCCCGGGACAGATGAACACTGAAGCTTTCTTT. The chain couples TRBV7-9 to TRBJ1-1, with TRBD1 identical over 7 bases. CDR3 length equals 14 residues. Germline loops: CDR1 SEHNR, CDR2 FQNEAQ (reference sequence). V lost 5 bases and J lost 0; bases outside the gene matches: 3. The full variable domain, completed using reference TRBV7-9 and TRBJ1-1, is DTGVSQNPRHKITKRGQNVTFRCDPISEHNRLYWYRQTLGQGPEFLTYFQNEAQLEKSRLLSDRFSAERPKGSFSTLEIQRTEQGDSAMYLCASSPGQMNTEAFFGQGTRLTVV.